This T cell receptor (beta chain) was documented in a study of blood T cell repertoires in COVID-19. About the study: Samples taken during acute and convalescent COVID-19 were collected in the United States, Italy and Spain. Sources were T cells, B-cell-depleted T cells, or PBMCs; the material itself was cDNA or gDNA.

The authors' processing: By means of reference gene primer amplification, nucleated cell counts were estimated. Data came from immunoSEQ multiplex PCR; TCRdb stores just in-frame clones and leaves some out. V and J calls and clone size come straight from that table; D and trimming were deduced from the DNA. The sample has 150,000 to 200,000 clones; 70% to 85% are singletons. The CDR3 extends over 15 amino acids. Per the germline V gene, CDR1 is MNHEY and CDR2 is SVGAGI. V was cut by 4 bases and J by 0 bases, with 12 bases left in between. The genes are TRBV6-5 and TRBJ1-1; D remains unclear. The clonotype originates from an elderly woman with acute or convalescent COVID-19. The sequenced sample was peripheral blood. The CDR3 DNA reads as TGTGCCAGCAGTTCCATGGGAGGGATGAACACTGAAGCTTTCTTT. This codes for CASSSMGGMNTEAFF.